One T cell receptor beta chain is described in this entry. Its cognate antigen is unknown. This record belongs to a study of cytomegalovirus exposure and HLA in healthy donors. The study, taken as a whole, reports: Later on, an analysis showed TCR association rates differing by HLA locus, with DRB1 the most and HLA-C the fewest. In vitro testing confirmed three CMV-associated chains as specific for CMV antigens.

60 Vbeta and 13 Jbeta primers were used in PCR. Generated by immunoSEQ multiplex PCR, the TCRdb table keeps only in-frame clones and is missing some. With 40,000 to 60,000 clones in the sample, the ten largest clones hold 25% to 30%. At sampling all donors were nominally healthy, likely with unrecorded immune exposures. CDR1 is SEHNR, CDR2 FQNEAQ, per germline (reference sequence). The CDR3 length is 16 residues. Between the trimmed V and J ends, which lost 1 base and 0 bases, there was a span of 7 bases. This chain uses TRBV7-9 with TRBJ2-6; weak D call: TRBD2 (5 bases). The receptor was isolated from a man aged 40-50 years in good health and CMV-seropositive. Sequences were obtained from PBMCs. For the CDR3, the DNA is TGTGCCAGCAGCTTAGGGGGAGACTCTGGGGCCAACGTCCTGACTTTC. Amino acids: CASSLGGDSGANVLTF. Looking up the rest from reference TRBV7-9 and TRBJ2-6 gives the full variable domain: DTGVSQNPRHKITKRGQNVTFRCDPISEHNRLYWYRQTLGQGPEFLTYFQNEAQLEKSRLLSDRFSAERPKGSFSTLEIQRTEQGDSAMYLCASSLGGDSGANVLTFGAGSRLTVL.